This is a list of T cell receptor beta chains from one sample in a study of shared clonotypes between healthy human individuals. Produced via immunoSEQ multiplex PCR; TCRdb's table is partial and in-frame only. Of more than 2 million clones listed, over 85% are singletons. The sequencing sample was made of naive CD8+ T cells sorted from blood. These receptors originate from a man aged 18 to 35 in good health. CDR3s include the opening cysteine and the closing phenylalanine or tryptophan. Each record gives: D gene, V gene, J gene, clone size, CDR3 DNA, CDR3 protein. The D gene is left open where the match is weak. Some rows mark clone size as missing; the rest say once, few, many or name a class of expanded clone.

TRBD2	TRBV11-2	TRBJ2-3	once	TGTGCCAGCAGCTTAGAATTAGCGGGGGGCCAGAGAGATACGCAGTATTTT	CASSLELAGGQRDTQYF
TRBD2	TRBV4-3	TRBJ2-1	.	TGCGCCAGCAGCCAACTCGCGGGAGCAGGTGAGCAGTTCTTC	CASSQLAGAGEQFF
.	TRBV13	TRBJ2-7	.	TGTGCCAGCAGCTTAGGCGAGTACGAGCAGTACTTC	CASSLGEYEQYF
TRBD1	TRBV6-5	TRBJ2-2	.	TGTGCCAGCAGTTTGACAGGGGGGACCGGGGAGCTGTTTTTT	CASSLTGGTGELFF
.	TRBV5-4	TRBJ2-3	.	TGTGCCAGCAGCTTGGCGTCGGTGGATACGCAGTATTTT	CASSLASVDTQYF
.	TRBV9	TRBJ2-1	.	TGTGCCAGCGGCGCCGGGACTTTGAATGAGCAGTTCTTC	CASGAGTLNEQFF
.	TRBV6-1	TRBJ2-7	.	TGTGCCAGCAGTGAAGGAGTAAACCCAGTCTACGAGCAGTACTTC	CASSEGVNPVYEQYF
.	TRBV25-1	TRBJ2-1	.	TGTGCCAGCAGTGACAGGGACAATGAGCAGTTCTTC	CASSDRDNEQFF
.	TRBV18	TRBJ2-4	.	TGTGCCAGCTCACCACGGCTAGTCTCAGCCCCGGCCAAAAACATTCAGTACTTC	CASSPRLVSAPAKNIQYF
.	TRBV9	TRBJ2-7	.	TGTGCCAGCAGCGCCGGTGGCTACGAGCAGTACTTC	CASSAGGYEQYF
.	TRBV10-2	TRBJ1-5	.	TGCGCCAGCTCCACAGGGATAGGTCAGCCCCAGCATTTT	CASSTGIGQPQHF
.	TRBV7-9	TRBJ2-5	.	TGTGCCAGCAGCTTAAGTCCAGGGCTAATGGGAGAGACCCAGTACTTC	CASSLSPGLMGETQYF
.	TRBV7-3	TRBJ2-2	.	TGTGCCAGCAGCTCCTATACCGGGGAGCTGTTTTTT	CASSSYTGELFF
TRBD2	TRBV5-1	TRBJ2-7	once	TGCGCCAGCAGCTTGGGTCGGGGGGACGAGCAGTACTTC	CASSLGRGDEQYF
TRBD2	TRBV6-4	TRBJ2-7	.	TGTGCCAGCAGGGGACTAGCGGGTTACGAGCAGTACTTC	CASRGLAGYEQYF
TRBD1	TRBV13	TRBJ2-7	.	TGTGCCAGCAGCCACGACAGGGGACAATACGAGCAGTACTTC	CASSHDRGQYEQYF
.	TRBV18	TRBJ1-1	.	TGTGCCAGCCTGGGGGGGGCCTACACTGAAGCTTTCTTT	CASLGGAYTEAFF
TRBD2	TRBV19	TRBJ2-7	.	TGTGCCAGTAGTATAGACGGGGAGGGCGAGCAGTACTTC	CASSIDGEGEQYF
.	TRBV27	TRBJ2-2	.	TGTGCCAGCAGTTCCGACATATACACCGGGGAGCTGTTTTTT	CASSSDIYTGELFF
.	TRBV7-9	TRBJ2-2	.	TGTGCCAGCAGCTTAGTGGGAACCACACCGGGGGAGCTGTTTTTT	CASSLVGTTPGELFF